The 27 T cell receptor beta chains presented below share a single source sample, sequenced in a study of blood T cell repertoires in COVID-19. Sequencing was performed with immunoSEQ multiplex PCR; in TCRdb, only in-frame clones are kept and a portion is missing. The sample has just over 250,000 clones; 88% are singletons. Input material: peripheral blood. Receptors originate from a man in his 60s who had recovered from COVID-19.

This clone was counted only a few times. The chain joins TRBV19 to TRBJ2-2; weak D call: TRBD1 (6 bases). The CDR3 covers 15 residues. Trimming removed 4 bases at V and 0 bases at J, with 9 bases between. CDR1 and CDR2 from the germline V gene are LNHDA and SQIVND (reference sequence). CDR3 protein: CASSTQGTNTGELFF. The CDR3 DNA reads TGTGCCAGTAGTACACAGGGAACGAACACCGGGGAGCTGTTTTTT. The variable domain in full, with the rest retrieved from reference TRBV19 and TRBJ2-2, is DGGITQSPKYLFRKEGQNVTLSCEQNLNHDAMYWYRQDPGQGLRLIYYSQIVNDFQKGDIAEGYSVSREKKESFPLTVTSAQKNPTAFYLCASSTQGTNTGELFFGEGSRLTVL.

The genes are TRBV18 and TRBJ2-7; 10 positions match TRBD1. V was pared by 2 bases and J by 5 bases, with 3 bases of the junction left unmatched. Germline V gene sequence: CDR1 KGHSH, CDR2 LQKENI. The CDR3 has 14 amino acids. Written as DNA, the CDR3 is TGTGCCAGCTCACCAGGACAGGGGGTGAACGAGCAGTACTTC. Amino acids: CASSPGQGVNEQYF.

The rearrangement joins TRBV9 to TRBJ2-7; D perhaps matches TRBD2 (6 bases). The CDR3 is 11 amino acids. The germline gives CDR1 SGDLS, CDR2 YYNGEE. V lost 7 bases to trimming and J lost 2 bases, with 7 bases between them. The CDR3 here is CASGGTYEQYF. As DNA, the CDR3 is TGTGCCAGCGGGGGGACCTACGAGCAGTACTTC.

The V and J genes are TRBV5-6 and TRBJ1-2; 8 nucleotides agree with TRBD1. V was clipped by 5 bases and J by 7 bases; unmatched bases: 16. The CDR3 loop spans 16 amino acids. The germline V gene has CDR1 SGHDT and CDR2 YYEEEE. The CDR3 here is CASRPELATGETGYTF. The DNA of the CDR3 is TGTGCCAGCAGGCCCGAACTAGCGACAGGGGAAACTGGCTACACCTTC. Full variable domain (missing parts from reference TRBV5-6 and TRBJ1-2): DAGVTQSPTHLIKTRGQQVTLRCSPKSGHDTVSWYQQALGQGPQFIFQYYEEEERQRGNFPDRFSGHQFPNYSSELNVNALLLGDSALYLCASRPELATGETGYTFGSGTRLTVV.

The chain combines TRBV20-1 with TRBJ2-1; D call uncertain. The ends were cut back, 0 bases at V and 7 bases at J, with 4 bases in the middle. Germline lookup yields CDR1 DFQATT and CDR2 SNEGSKA (reference sequence). The CDR3 is made up of 11 amino acids. CDR3 sequence reads: CSARDLNEQFF. CDR3 DNA sequence: TGCAGTGCTAGAGACCTGAATGAGCAGTTCTTC.

The chain carries TRBV5-4 and TRBJ2-3; 9 bases map to TRBD2. This CDR3 spans 15 amino acids. Germline trimming cut 1 base from V and 3 bases from J; bases unmatched to any gene: 3. Germline CDR1 SGHNT, CDR2 YYREEE (reference sequence). This CDR3 is CASSLSSGGTDTQYF. Written as DNA, the CDR3 is TGTGCCAGCAGCTTGAGTAGCGGGGGAACAGATACGCAGTATTTT.

This clone has a single count. This chain uses TRBV19 with TRBJ2-7; unclear D gene. The germline CDR1 and CDR2 sequences are LNHDA and SQIVND (reference sequence). This CDR3 spans 14 amino acids. Trimming shortened V by 6 bases and J by 3 bases, and 15 bases separated the two germline ends. CDR3 coding DNA: TGTGCCAGTAGCACCCTTCCGTCTAGCTACGAGCAGTACTTC. Translating gives CASSTLPSSYEQYF.

The chain links TRBV7-9 to TRBJ1-1; D gene unclear. V was clipped by 5 bases and J by 1 base, with 11 bases between them. The length of the CDR3 is 14 residues. Looked up from germline, CDR1 is SEHNR and CDR2 is FQNEAQ (reference sequence). The CDR3 DNA is TGTGCCAGCAGCCTTAAGGCAGGGAACACTGAAGCTTTCTTT. Its protein is CASSLKAGNTEAFF.

The V and J genes are TRBV7-9 and TRBJ2-7, with D possibly matching TRBD2 (6 bases). Germline V gene data show CDR1 as SEHNR and CDR2 as FQNEAQ (reference sequence). The CDR3 consists of 14 residues. The V end lost 3 bases, the J end lost 4 bases, and 13 bases lay between the germline ends. CDR3 sequence: CASSLSGLEYEQYF. The CDR3 nucleotides read TGTGCCAGCAGCTTGAGCGGGCTTGAGTACGAGCAGTACTTC.

The CDR3 is CASSLDRGTGEQYF. The DNA for the CDR3 is TGTGCCAGCAGCTTGGACAGGGGGACCGGCGAGCAGTACTTC. This rearrangement joins TRBV7-8 to TRBJ2-7, with 10 positions matching TRBD1. The CDR3 sequence is 14 residues long. Germline V CDR1 and CDR2: SGHVS, FQNEAQ. V was pared by 3 bases and J by 6 bases, with 5 bases of the junction left unmatched. The variable domain in full, with the rest retrieved from reference TRBV7-8 and TRBJ2-7, is GAGVSQSPRYKVAKRGQDVALRCDPISGHVSLFWYQQALGQGPEFLTYFQNEAQLDKSGLPSDRFFAERPEGSVSTLKIQRTQQEDSAVYLCASSLDRGTGEQYFGPGTRLTVT.

The chain joins TRBV7-3 to TRBJ2-7; 10 bases fit TRBD1. With 5 bases clipped from V and 2 bases from J, the junction kept 6 bases outside the gene matches. This CDR3 has 15 amino acids. CDR1 SGHTA and CDR2 FQGTGA come from the germline V gene. As DNA, the CDR3 is TGTGCCAGCAGCCTCGGACAGGGGGGTCCCTACGAGCAGTACTTC. It is translated as CASSLGQGGPYEQYF.

This clone has just a few counts. The chain links TRBV6-5 to TRBJ1-5; no clear D. Trimming took off 6 bases at V and 6 bases at J, with 9 bases between the two ends. Germline V gene data show CDR1 as MNHEY and CDR2 as SVGAGI. The CDR3 runs 12 residues. CDR3 sequence: CASSLTFQPQHF. The DNA for the CDR3 is TGTGCCAGCAGCCTGACATTTCAGCCCCAGCATTTT.

The V call is TRBV7-2, the J call TRBJ1-5; D is ambiguous. Per germline, CDR1 SGHTA and CDR2 FQGNSA. Trimming removed 2 bases from V and 0 bases from J, with 5 bases in between. The CDR3 contains 14 residues. The CDR3 sequence: CASSLINSNQPQHF. For the CDR3, the DNA is TGTGCCAGCAGCTTAATAAATAGCAATCAGCCCCAGCATTTT.

As DNA, the CDR3 is TGCGCCAGCAGCCAAGATAGTCCAGCGGGGGGGTCCGGGGAGCTGTTTTTT. This encodes CASSQDSPAGGSGELFF. The chain combines TRBV4-1 with TRBJ2-2, with 10 bases lining up with TRBD2. The junction had 7 bases not matched to a gene; V was cut back by 0 bases and J by 6 bases. The CDR3 consists of 17 residues. The germline V gene has CDR1 MGHRA and CDR2 YSYEKL.

The genes are TRBV18 and TRBJ2-1, with D perhaps matching TRBD2 (6 bases). CDR3 length: 15 amino acids. Trimming removed 3 bases from V and 4 bases from J, with 13 bases in between. Germline V CDR1 and CDR2: KGHSH, LQKENI. DNA for the CDR3: TGTGCCAGCTCACCGGGGCGGGGATTTTACAATGAGCAGTTCTTC. It encodes CASSPGRGFYNEQFF.

As regards this clone: The same CDR3 arises from other DNA sequences in this sample as well. This chain links TRBV9 with TRBJ1-5, with D perhaps matching TRBD1 (5 bases). The CDR3 runs to 14 residues. Per germline, CDR1 SGDLS and CDR2 YYNGEE. V gave up 6 bases and J gave up 0 bases, with 10 bases separating them. The CDR3 spells CASMDTYSNQPQHF. The CDR3 DNA reads TGTGCCAGCATGGACACCTATAGCAATCAGCCCCAGCATTTT.

This clone has a handful of counts. The chain links TRBV3-1 (or the pseudogene TRBV3-2) to TRBJ2-1; D might be TRBD1 (6 bases). Germline CDR1 LGHDT, CDR2 YNNKEL (reference sequence). CDR3 length equals 15 residues. V lost 4 bases and J lost 9, with 19 bases in between. CDR3 nucleotides: TGTGCCAGCAGCCCTTCAGGGGTTACCTCGCTTGAGCAGTTCTTC. This codes for CASSPSGVTSLEQFF.

This clone was found once. The rearrangement joins TRBV18 to TRBJ1-4; D gene uncertain. Per the germline V gene, CDR1 is KGHSH and CDR2 is LQKENI. The CDR3 is 15 residues long. V was clipped by 2 bases and J by 3 bases, with 10 bases between them. This CDR3 reads CASSPGSSANEKLFF. CDR3 coding DNA: TGTGCCAGCTCACCAGGCAGTAGCGCTAATGAAAAACTGTTTTTT.

This chain connects TRBV19 to TRBJ1-1; TRBD1 agrees at 8 bases. Germline V gene data show CDR1 as LNHDA and CDR2 as SQIVND (reference sequence). V gave up 4 bases and J gave up 3 bases; unmatched junction bases: 7. The CDR3 has 15 residues. CDR3 amino acids: CASSTVGQGDTEAFF. The CDR3 nucleotides read TGTGCCAGTAGTACCGTTGGACAGGGAGACACTGAAGCTTTCTTT.

J is TRBJ2-7 and V is TRBV19, with 8 nucleotides matching TRBD1. Per the germline V gene, CDR1 is LNHDA and CDR2 is SQIVND (reference sequence). This CDR3 has 13 amino acids. The V and J ends lost 5 bases and 4 bases, in that order; junction bases with no gene match: 4. The CDR3 DNA follows: TGTGCCAGTAGTCCAGACAGGGGTTACGAGCAGTACTTC. Translated: CASSPDRGYEQYF.

The gene calls are TRBV7-3 and TRBJ2-3; TRBD2 aligns across 12 bases. Losses at the gene ends were 5 bases for V and 7 bases for J; bases not matched to a gene: 7. This CDR3 has 15 amino acids. From germline, CDR1 is SGHTA and CDR2 FQGTGA. The CDR3, as DNA: TGTGCCAGCAGCCCTAGCGGGGGGGCCTCCCATACGCAGTATTTT. Its protein product is CASSPSGGASHTQYF.

The rearrangement links TRBV7-2 to TRBJ2-5, with D possibly being TRBD2 (6 bases). CDR1 SGHTA and CDR2 FQGNSA come from the germline V gene. CDR3 length: 12 residues. Between the trimmed V and J ends, which lost 5 bases and 7 bases, there was a span of 11 bases. The CDR3: CASSDYGGTQYF. The CDR3, as DNA: TGTGCCAGCAGCGACTACGGGGGGACCCAGTACTTC.

This rearrangement joins TRBV19 to TRBJ2-2; 7 bases are shared with TRBD2. This CDR3 has 16 residues. V was clipped by 7 bases and J by 0 bases; unmatched bases: 8. Germline loops: CDR1 LNHDA, CDR2 SQIVND (reference sequence). The DNA of the CDR3 is TGTGCCAGTACTAAACGGGACTACTCGAACACCGGGGAGCTGTTTTTT. It codes for CASTKRDYSNTGELFF.

V gene TRBV6-5 combines with J gene TRBJ1-1, with a possible D match to TRBD1 (6 bases). With 7 bases removed from V and 7 bases from J, the gap between germline ends came to 16 bases. The CDR3 is 13 amino acids. CDR1 is MNHEY and CDR2 is SVGAGI in the germline V gene. CDR3 region: CASTGGQTFEAFF. CDR3 coding DNA: TGTGCCAGCACCGGCGGACAGACCTTTGAAGCTTTCTTT.

V and J are TRBV7-3 and TRBJ2-1; TRBD2 matches 9 bases. Germline V gives CDR1 SGHTA, CDR2 FQGTGA. V lost 5 bases, J lost 15 bases, and 11 bases stayed unmatched. The CDR3 has 13 residues. CDR3: CASSLYSSGAWFF. The DNA of the CDR3 is TGTGCCAGCAGCCTATATTCTAGCGGGGCGTGGTTCTTC.

The chain uses TRBV18 and TRBJ1-1; 9 positions agree with TRBD1. This CDR3 is 14 amino acids long. Germline assignment: CDR1 KGHSH and CDR2 LQKENI. The ends lost 8 bases at V and 2 bases at J; junction bases unmatched: 6. The CDR3 loop is CASVPGQGNTEAFF. DNA for the CDR3: TGTGCCAGCGTACCGGGACAGGGAAACACTGAAGCTTTCTTT.

The rearrangement joins TRBV5-1 to TRBJ2-6, with 7 bases identical to TRBD1. With V trimmed by 2 bases and J by 2 bases, 4 bases remained unmatched. This CDR3 is 16 amino acids long. Germline assignment: CDR1 SGHRS and CDR2 YFSETQ. The CDR3 spells CASSLTGEPGANVLTF. DNA of the CDR3: TGCGCCAGCAGCTTAACAGGGGAACCTGGGGCCAACGTCCTGACTTTC.